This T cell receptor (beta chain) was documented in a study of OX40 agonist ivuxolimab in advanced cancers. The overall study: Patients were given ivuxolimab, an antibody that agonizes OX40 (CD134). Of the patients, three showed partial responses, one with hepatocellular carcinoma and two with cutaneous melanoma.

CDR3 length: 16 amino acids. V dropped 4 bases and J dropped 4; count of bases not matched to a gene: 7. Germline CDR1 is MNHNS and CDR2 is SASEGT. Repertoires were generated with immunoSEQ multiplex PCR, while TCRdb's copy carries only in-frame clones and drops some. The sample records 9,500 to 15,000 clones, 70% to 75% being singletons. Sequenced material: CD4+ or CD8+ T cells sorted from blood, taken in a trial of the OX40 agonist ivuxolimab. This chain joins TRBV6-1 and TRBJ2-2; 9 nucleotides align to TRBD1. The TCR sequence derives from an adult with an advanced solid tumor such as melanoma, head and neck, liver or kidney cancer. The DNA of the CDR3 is TGTGCCAGCAGTGCCAGGACAGGGGCGGGCACCGGGGAGCTGTTTTTT. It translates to CASSARTGAGTGELFF.